Included here is one T cell receptor (beta chain) sequence, with context. The data belong to a study of blood T cell repertoires in COVID-19. Overall study: The samples span acute and convalescent COVID-19 from the United States, Italy and Spain.

Some clones are missing from TCRdb's copy, which holds only in-frame ones; the method was immunoSEQ multiplex PCR. The table shows approximately 170,000 clones, with approximately 86% occurring only once. Trimming cost V 1 base and J 2 bases, with 8 bases left between them. The CDR3 totals 14 residues. Germline V gives CDR1 SGHVS, CDR2 FQNEAQ. Sequences were obtained from peripheral blood. The clonotype originates from a man aged 65 to 85 with acute or convalescent COVID-19. This sequence joins TRBV7-8 and TRBJ2-5, with a weak D call TRBD2 (6 bases). CDR3 sequence: CASSLGAGQETQYF. Written as DNA, the CDR3 is TGTGCCAGCAGCTTAGGGGCGGGGCAAGAGACCCAGTACTTC.